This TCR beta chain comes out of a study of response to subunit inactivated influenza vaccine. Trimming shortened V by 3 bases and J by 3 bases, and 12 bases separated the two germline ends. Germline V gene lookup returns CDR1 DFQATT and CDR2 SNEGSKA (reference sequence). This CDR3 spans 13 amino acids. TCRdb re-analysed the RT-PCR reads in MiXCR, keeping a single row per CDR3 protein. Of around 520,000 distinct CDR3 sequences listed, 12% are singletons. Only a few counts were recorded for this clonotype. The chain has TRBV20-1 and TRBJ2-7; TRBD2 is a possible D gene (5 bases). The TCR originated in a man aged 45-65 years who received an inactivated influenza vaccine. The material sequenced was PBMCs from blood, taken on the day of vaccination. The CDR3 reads CSASRSGSYEQYF. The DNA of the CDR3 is TGCAGTGCTAGTCGTTCGGGGAGCTACGAGCAGTACTTC.